This T cell receptor (beta chain) stems from a study of CD8+ T cells in alopecia areata. Study summary: Oral tofacitinib (5 to 10 mg twice daily) was administered to treated patients. Study results and caveats: Elevated clonality characterized lesional scalp relative to normal scalp, particularly in alopecia totalis/universalis.

The sequencing template was cDNA reverse transcribed from extracted RNA. The repertoire was sequenced with immunoSEQ multiplex PCR; TCRdb's copy has only in-frame clones and lacks some. This sample has roughly 59,000 clones; roughly half occur once, and the top ten carry about a sixth. The CDR3 length is 15 residues. Germline V gives CDR1 MGHRA, CDR2 YSYEKL. V dropped 4 bases and J dropped 1 base, with 13 bases sitting between them. In regard to this clone: Antigen specificity is unknown.

The origin of this receptor is a human donor with alopecia areata. V gene TRBV4-1 combines with J gene TRBJ1-2, with D unresolved. The sequencing used CD8+ T cells sorted from blood, collected at week 0. CDR3 amino acids: CASSPHSLYNYGYTF. CDR3 DNA sequence: TGCGCCAGCAGCCCTCATAGCTTGTATAACTATGGCTACACCTTC.